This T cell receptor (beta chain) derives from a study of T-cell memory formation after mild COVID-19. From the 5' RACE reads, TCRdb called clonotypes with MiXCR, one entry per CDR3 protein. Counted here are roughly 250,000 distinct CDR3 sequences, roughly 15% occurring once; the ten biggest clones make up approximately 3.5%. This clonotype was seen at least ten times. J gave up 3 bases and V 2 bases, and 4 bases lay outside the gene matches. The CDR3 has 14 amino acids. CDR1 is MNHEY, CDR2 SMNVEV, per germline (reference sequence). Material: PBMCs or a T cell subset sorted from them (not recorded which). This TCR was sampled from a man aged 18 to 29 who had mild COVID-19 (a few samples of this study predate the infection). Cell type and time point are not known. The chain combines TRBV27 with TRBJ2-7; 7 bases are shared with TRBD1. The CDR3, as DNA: TGTGCCAGCAGTTTAAACTGGGACAGCTACGAGCAGTACTTC. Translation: CASSLNWDSYEQYF.